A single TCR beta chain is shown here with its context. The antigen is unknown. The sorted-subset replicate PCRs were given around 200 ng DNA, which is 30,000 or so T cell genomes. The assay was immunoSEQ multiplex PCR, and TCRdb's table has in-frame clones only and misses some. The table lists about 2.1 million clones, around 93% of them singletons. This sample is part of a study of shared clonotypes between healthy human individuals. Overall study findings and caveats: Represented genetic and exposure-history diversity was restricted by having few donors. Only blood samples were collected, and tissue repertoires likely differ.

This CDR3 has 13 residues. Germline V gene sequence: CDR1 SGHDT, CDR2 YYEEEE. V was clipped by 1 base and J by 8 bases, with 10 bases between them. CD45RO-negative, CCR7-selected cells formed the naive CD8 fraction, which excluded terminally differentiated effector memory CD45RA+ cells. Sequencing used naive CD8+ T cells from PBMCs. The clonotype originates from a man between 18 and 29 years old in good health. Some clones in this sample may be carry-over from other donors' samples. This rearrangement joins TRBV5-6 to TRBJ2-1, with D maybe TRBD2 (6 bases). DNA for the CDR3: TGTGCCAGCAGCTTGACTAGCCGGGATGAGCAGTTCTTC. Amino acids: CASSLTSRDEQFF.